These T cell receptor beta chains were read from a single sample in a study of vaccination effects on CD4 cells after COVID-19. No antigen has been assigned to these receptors. TCRdb's copy holds only in-frame clones and misses some; the assay was immunoSEQ multiplex PCR. The repertoire holds some 22,000 clones, with about 69% as singletons. The material sequenced was CD4+ T cells from PBMCs cultured with HCoV-NL63 spike peptides, taken before COVID-19 vaccination. The receptors here all came from a human donor who received a COVID-19 vaccine. The CDR3 runs from the conserved cysteine through the conserved F or W. D genes are given only for firm matches. The listing skips clone size in some rows; elsewhere it reads once, few, many or a size class.

size: NA; J: TRBJ2-3; V: TRBV4-1; D: NA; DNA: TGCGCCAGCAGCCAAGGAGGCCAGGCCGATACGCAGTATTTT; CDR3: CASSQGGQADTQYF
size: NA; J: TRBJ2-7; V: TRBV12-3/TRBV12-4; D: NA; DNA: TGTGCCAGCAGTTTAGCGGTCGACTACGAGCAGTACTTC; CDR3: CASSLAVDYEQYF
size: NA; J: TRBJ2-2; V: TRBV6-5; D: TRBD2; DNA: TGTGCCAGCAGACCCGGACTAGGTAACACCGGGGAGCTGTTTTTT; CDR3: CASRPGLGNTGELFF
size: NA; J: TRBJ1-1; V: TRBV19; D: NA; DNA: TGTGCCAGTAGTATAGAAGACAGTTCGAACACTGAAGCTTTCTTT; CDR3: CASSIEDSSNTEAFF
size: NA; J: TRBJ2-1; V: TRBV5-8; D: TRBD2; DNA: TGTGCCAGCAGCTTGGCCGGGACTAGCGGGATCTACAATGAGCAGTTCTTC; CDR3: CASSLAGTSGIYNEQFF
size: NA; J: TRBJ2-2; V: TRBV7-3; D: TRBD2; DNA: TGTGCCAGCAGCTTAGGCCCGGGACTAGTGAACACCGGGGAGCTGTTTTTT; CDR3: CASSLGPGLVNTGELFF
size: medium-sized; J: TRBJ1-4; V: TRBV18; D: NA; DNA: TGTGCCAGCTCGCCCCGCGCGGGCGCTAATGAAAAACTGTTTTTT; CDR3: CASSPRAGANEKLFF
size: NA; J: TRBJ1-3; V: TRBV30; D: NA; DNA: TGTGCCTGGAGTGCAAGCTCAGGAAACACCATATATTTT; CDR3: CAWSASSGNTIYF
size: NA; J: TRBJ2-2; V: TRBV28; D: TRBD1; DNA: TGTGCCAGCAGTAATCCGGGACAGGGGACCGGGGAGCTGTTTTTT; CDR3: CASSNPGQGTGELFF
size: NA; J: TRBJ2-1; V: TRBV2; D: NA; DNA: TGTGCCAGCAGTGAATCTGGCGGGGAGCAGTTCTTC; CDR3: CASSESGGEQFF
size: few; J: TRBJ1-4; V: TRBV18; D: NA; DNA: TGTGCCAGCTCACTACAGGGAACTAATGAAAAACTGTTTTTT; CDR3: CASSLQGTNEKLFF
size: NA; J: TRBJ2-2; V: TRBV27; D: TRBD2; DNA: TGTGCCAGCCGGACTAGCGGGAGTTTGGACACCGGGGAGCTGTTTTTT; CDR3: CASRTSGSLDTGELFF
size: NA; J: TRBJ2-5; V: TRBV11-2; D: NA; DNA: TGTGCCAGCAGCTTATTCCCAGGTGGAGGGGGGACCCAGTACTTC; CDR3: CASSLFPGGGGTQYF
size: NA; J: TRBJ1-2; V: TRBV4-2; D: NA; DNA: TGTGCCAGCAGCCAAGGTACTCTGAATGTGGAGATTAACTATGGCTACACCTTC; CDR3: CASSQGTLNVEINYGYTF
size: NA; J: TRBJ1-1; V: TRBV5-3; D: TRBD1; DNA: TGTGCCAGAACCCCAACAGGGGGCCGGGGAACTGAAGCTTTCTTT; CDR3: CARTPTGGRGTEAFF
size: NA; J: TRBJ2-7; V: TRBV28; D: TRBD2; DNA: TGTGCCAGCAGTGGGAGGACTTCCGGGACTAGCCCCGCGAGACGTGAATTTTACGAGCAGTACTTC; CDR3: CASSGRTSGTSPARREFYEQYF
size: NA; J: TRBJ1-4; V: TRBV6-1; D: NA; DNA: TGTGCCAGCAGTGGAGGGACGGACCTATTTAATGAAAAACTGTTTTTT; CDR3: CASSGGTDLFNEKLFF
size: NA; J: TRBJ1-4; V: TRBV2; D: TRBD1; DNA: TGTGCCAGCAGGCCGGGACAGGGATCTGGAAAACTGTTTTTT; CDR3: CASRPGQGSGKLFF
size: once; J: TRBJ1-5; V: TRBV25-1; D: NA; DNA: TGTGCCAGCCCCCTTCTTCATCAGCCCCAGCATTTT; CDR3: CASPLLHQPQHF
size: NA; J: TRBJ1-2; V: TRBV4-2; D: NA; DNA: TGTGCCAGCAGCCAAGATTGGCAGGACTTCTATGGCTACACCTTC; CDR3: CASSQDWQDFYGYTF
size: few; J: TRBJ1-5; V: TRBV5-1; D: NA; DNA: TGCGCCAGCAGCCGAGAAAATCAGCCCCAGCATTTT; CDR3: CASSRENQPQHF
size: NA; J: TRBJ1-4; V: TRBV2; D: NA; DNA: TGTGCCAGCAGTGAAACCGGGACGGTAAATGAAAAACTGTTTTTT; CDR3: CASSETGTVNEKLFF
size: NA; J: TRBJ1-5; V: TRBV6-2/TRBV6-3; D: NA; DNA: TGTGCCAGCAACCCACTCGGGATTAGCAATCAGCCCCAGCATTTT; CDR3: CASNPLGISNQPQHF
size: NA; J: TRBJ2-3; V: TRBV12-3/TRBV12-4; D: NA; DNA: TGTGCCAGTGGGGTTGGGGCAGATACGCAGTATTTT; CDR3: CASGVGADTQYF
size: large; J: TRBJ2-7; V: TRBV25-1; D: NA; DNA: TGTGCCAGCAGTGATGATAGGACAGCTCGGGAGCAGTACTTC; CDR3: CASSDDRTAREQYF
size: NA; J: TRBJ1-2; V: TRBV29-1; D: NA; DNA: TGCAGCGTTGGCGTCGGATTTAACTATGGCTACACCTTC; CDR3: CSVGVGFNYGYTF
size: NA; J: TRBJ1-1; V: TRBV19; D: TRBD1; DNA: TGTGCCAGCCGCCAATGGGGGAGGGGGACAGGAGAAGCTTTCTTT; CDR3: CASRQWGRGTGEAFF
size: once; J: TRBJ1-5; V: TRBV6-5; D: NA; DNA: TGTGCCAGCAGTCTATGGGGGGGAAATCAGCCCCAGCATTTT; CDR3: CASSLWGGNQPQHF
size: few; J: TRBJ1-1; V: TRBV2; D: NA; DNA: TGTGCCAGCAGTGCCGGCGAGAACACTGAAGCTTTCTTT; CDR3: CASSAGENTEAFF
size: NA; J: TRBJ1-3; V: TRBV4-1; D: NA; DNA: TGCGCCAGCAGCCATCCCCTCTCTGGAAACACCATATATTTT; CDR3: CASSHPLSGNTIYF
size: NA; J: TRBJ1-6; V: TRBV14; D: NA; DNA: TGTGCCAGCAGCCGACCGCGACCATCACCCCTCCACTTT; CDR3: CASSRPRPSPLHF
size: NA; J: TRBJ2-5; V: TRBV7-9; D: TRBD2; DNA: TGTGCCAGCAGCTTAGCGGGACTAGCGGGACTAGAGACCCAGTACTTC; CDR3: CASSLAGLAGLETQYF
size: few; J: TRBJ1-2; V: TRBV27; D: TRBD1; DNA: TGTGCCAGCAGCCCCGGACAGGGGGCTTATGGCTACACCTTC; CDR3: CASSPGQGAYGYTF
size: NA; J: TRBJ1-2; V: TRBV30; D: NA; DNA: TGTGCCTGGAGTCGCGACAGGCCTCGGAGCTACACCTTC; CDR3: CAWSRDRPRSYTF
size: NA; J: TRBJ1-5; V: TRBV6-5; D: NA; DNA: TGTGCCAGCAGGGCGGCAGGGCATCAGCCCCAGCATTTT; CDR3: CASRAAGHQPQHF
size: NA; J: TRBJ1-2; V: TRBV4-1; D: NA; DNA: TGCGCCAGCAGCCAAGCCGGGACAAACTATGGCTACACCTTC; CDR3: CASSQAGTNYGYTF
size: NA; J: TRBJ2-7; V: TRBV27; D: NA; DNA: TGTGCCAGCAGTCCAAGGCGCTGGTCCTACGAGCAGTACTTC; CDR3: CASSPRRWSYEQYF
size: once; J: TRBJ1-1; V: TRBV28; D: NA; DNA: TGTGCCAGCAGTCGCGGGCGCTCCACTGAAGCTTTCTTT; CDR3: CASSRGRSTEAFF
size: NA; J: TRBJ1-2; V: TRBV7-8; D: NA; DNA: TGTGCCAGCAGCTTAGGGAATACTGCGTTCTATGGCTACACCTTC; CDR3: CASSLGNTAFYGYTF
size: NA; J: TRBJ2-1; V: TRBV5-1; D: TRBD1; DNA: TGCGCCAGCGGGGGCAGGGGGCTTGACAATGAGCAGTTCTTC; CDR3: CASGGRGLDNEQFF
size: NA; J: TRBJ2-2; V: TRBV7-6; D: NA; DNA: TGTGCCAGCAGACCTCCCGGGACTCGCACCGGGGAGCTGTTTTTT; CDR3: CASRPPGTRTGELFF
size: NA; J: TRBJ2-6; V: TRBV4-1; D: NA; DNA: TGCGCCAGCAGCCGAAGATGGGGGCAGGGTACCTCTGGGGCCAACGTCCTGACTTTC; CDR3: CASSRRWGQGTSGANVLTF
size: NA; J: TRBJ1-1; V: TRBV18; D: NA; DNA: TGTGCCAGCTCACCAGGTCAGTCAAACACTGAAGCTTTCTTT; CDR3: CASSPGQSNTEAFF
size: NA; J: TRBJ1-2; V: TRBV6-5; D: TRBD1; DNA: TGTGCCAGCAGGCCCAGGGGGCTCAGAGTCTATGGCTACACCTTC; CDR3: CASRPRGLRVYGYTF
size: many; J: TRBJ1-2; V: TRBV28; D: NA; DNA: TGTGCCAGCAGCCGGGCGAGCTACACCTTC; CDR3: CASSRASYTF
size: NA; J: TRBJ1-1; V: TRBV27; D: TRBD1; DNA: TGTGCCAGCAGTTTACACCGACAGGGGGCGACTGAAGCTTTCTTT; CDR3: CASSLHRQGATEAFF
size: NA; J: TRBJ2-5; V: TRBV18; D: TRBD2; DNA: TGTGCCAGCTCACCATTATCATGGTCGCGGGGGGCCACGCAAGAGACCCAGTACTTC; CDR3: CASSPLSWSRGATQETQYF
size: NA; J: TRBJ1-4; V: TRBV7-8; D: TRBD1; DNA: TGTGCCAGCAGCCCGGACAGGGCAACTAATGAAAAACTGTTTTTT; CDR3: CASSPDRATNEKLFF
size: NA; J: TRBJ2-1; V: TRBV24-1; D: TRBD2; DNA: TGTGCCACGGGATTAGCGGGTGATAATGAGCAGTTCTTC; CDR3: CATGLAGDNEQFF
size: NA; J: TRBJ2-3; V: TRBV7-2; D: NA; DNA: TGTGCCAGCATCCCGGTAGGGGGGATTCCCTTAGATACGCAGTATTTT; CDR3: CASIPVGGIPLDTQYF
size: few; J: TRBJ1-3; V: TRBV12-5; D: NA; DNA: TGTGCTAGTGGTTTGGCCCTTATGGGGAAATCTGGAAACACCATATATTTT; CDR3: CASGLALMGKSGNTIYF
size: NA; J: TRBJ2-1; V: TRBV23-1; D: NA; DNA: TGCGCCAGCAGTCTACATCCGATACCCCAGGGAGAAAGTGAGCAGTTCTTC; CDR3: CASSLHPIPQGESEQFF
size: NA; J: TRBJ2-6; V: TRBV5-1; D: NA; DNA: TGCGCCAGCAGCTTCATACCCGGGGGTAACTCTGGGGCCAACGTCCTGACTTTC; CDR3: CASSFIPGGNSGANVLTF
size: NA; J: TRBJ2-3; V: TRBV27; D: NA; DNA: TGTGCCAGCAGTAAGGGGTTTGTAGATACGCAGTATTTT; CDR3: CASSKGFVDTQYF